The source of this T cell receptor (beta chain) is a study of blood T cell repertoires in COVID-19. As for the study in general: Acute-phase and convalescent COVID-19 samples originated in the United States, Italy and Spain. T cells, B-cell-depleted T cells, or PBMCs provided the cDNA or gDNA that served as material.

V trimming: 6 bases; J trimming: 5 bases; junction bases outside the gene matches: 8. Germline CDR1 and CDR2: MNHEY and SVGAGI. The CDR3 is made up of 14 amino acids. How the authors handled the data: Amplification of reference gene primers provided the estimated nucleated cell counts. Repertoires were generated with immunoSEQ multiplex PCR, while TCRdb's copy carries only in-frame clones and drops some. The V and J calls and the clone size are those of that table, but D and trimming were determined from the DNA. Among roughly 100,000 clones listed, over 70% were seen once. J is TRBJ2-5 and V is TRBV6-5; TRBD2 matches 8 bases. Sequencing was done on a sample of peripheral blood. The receptor comes from a human donor with acute or convalescent COVID-19. The donor label of this sample is uncertain. The CDR3 bases are TGTGCCAGCAGACCCACGGGAGGGGCCGAGACCCAGTACTTC. Protein product: CASRPTGGAETQYF.